This note documents a single TCR beta chain sequence. No antigen is known for it. TCRdb's table, derived via immunoSEQ multiplex PCR, lists solely in-frame clones and lacks some. The repertoire has more than 15,000 clones, around 66% of them found once; the top ten carry approximately 2.8%. This sample was included in a study of neoadjuvant anti-PD-1 for oral cavity cancer. Points from the study as a whole: Higher pretreatment Treg/Th17 ratios tracked higher pretreatment blood clonality. TCR analyses covered only a few patients per response group.

From germline, CDR1 is SNHLY and CDR2 FYNNEI. The CDR3 length is 12 residues. With 9 bases removed from V and 6 bases from J, the gap between germline ends came to 15 bases. This receptor was identified in a person aged 35-79 years with oral cavity squamous cell carcinoma. The V gene is TRBV2, the J gene TRBJ2-7, with TRBD2 as a possible D gene (6 bases). This sample comprised PBMCs, obtained before nivolumab (anti-PD-1) treatment. CDR3 sequence reads: CASRGGMGEQYF. CDR3 bases: TGTGCCAGTCGGGGCGGGATGGGCGAGCAGTACTTC.